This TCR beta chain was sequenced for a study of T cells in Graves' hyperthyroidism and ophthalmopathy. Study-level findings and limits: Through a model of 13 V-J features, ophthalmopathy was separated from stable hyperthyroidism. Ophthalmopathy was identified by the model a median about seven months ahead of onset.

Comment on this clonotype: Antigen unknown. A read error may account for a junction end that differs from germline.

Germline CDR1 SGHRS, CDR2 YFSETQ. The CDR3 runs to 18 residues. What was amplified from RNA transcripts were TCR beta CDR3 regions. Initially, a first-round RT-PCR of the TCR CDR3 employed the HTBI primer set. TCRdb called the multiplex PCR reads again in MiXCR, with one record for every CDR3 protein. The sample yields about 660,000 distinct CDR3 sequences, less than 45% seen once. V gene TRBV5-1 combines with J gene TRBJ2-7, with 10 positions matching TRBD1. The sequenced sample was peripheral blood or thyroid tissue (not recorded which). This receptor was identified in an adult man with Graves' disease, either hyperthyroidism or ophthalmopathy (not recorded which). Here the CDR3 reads CASSLWAPGQGRYYQQYF. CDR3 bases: TGCGCCAGCAGCTTGTGGGCTCCGGGACAGGGGCGATACTACCAGCAGTACTTC.